Included here is one T cell receptor (beta chain) sequence, with context. Its antigen is currently unknown. The data belong to a study of siplizumab effects on memory and regulatory T cells. Findings and limits, study-wide: For mappable alloreactive CD4+ clones, the mean Treg-derived fraction was around 64% with siplizumab and under 35% in controls.

Sequencing was performed with immunoSEQ multiplex PCR; in TCRdb, only in-frame clones are kept and a portion is missing. Among under 130,000 clones listed, 93% were seen once. The CDR3 consists of 14 residues. Germline V gene sequence: CDR1 SNHLY, CDR2 FYNNEI. V lost 5 bases, J lost 1 base, and 4 bases stayed unmatched. This sequence was found in a human donor in good health. Sequencing used CD4+ T cells sorted from blood. The J gene is TRBJ1-1, the V gene TRBV2, with 7 positions matching TRBD1. The CDR3 DNA is TGTGCCAGCAGTTCGACAGGGAGGAACACTGAAGCTTTCTTT. Its protein product is CASSSTGRNTEAFF.